What follows are 7 T cell receptor beta chains derived from one specimen sequenced in a study of blood T cells in healthy people across ages. A sample-barcoded 5' primer and a J-beta primer mix were used in a second PCR of roughly 7 to 11 cycles. From the 5' RACE reads, TCRdb called clonotypes with MiXCR, one entry per CDR3 protein. Among about 1.8 million distinct CDR3 sequences listed, just under 50% were seen once. Source material: blood. These receptor sequences come from a woman aged 40 to 50 in good health.

V and J are TRBV20-1 and TRBJ2-7; tentatively, D is TRBD2 (5 bases). CDR3 size: 13 residues. CDR1 and CDR2 from the germline V gene are DFQATT and SNEGSKA (reference sequence). V was cut by 3 bases and J by 6 bases, with 15 bases left in between. CDR3: CSASELVAGEQYF. DNA of the CDR3: TGCAGTGCTAGTGAACTAGTAGCCGGCGAGCAGTACTTC.

This clonotype was counted a few times. The chain combines TRBV7-2 with TRBJ2-1, with 14 bases matching TRBD2. Trimming removed 3 bases from V and 1 base from J; junction bases left unmatched: 11. CDR1 is SGHTA, CDR2 FQGNSA, per germline. This CDR3 is 20 amino acids long. The CDR3 protein is CASSFPKRLAGGPSYNEQFF. DNA for the CDR3: TGTGCCAGCAGCTTCCCTAAACGACTAGCGGGGGGGCCGTCCTACAATGAGCAGTTCTTC.

This chain connects TRBV12-3 or TRBV12-4 to TRBJ2-1; 7 bases map to TRBD2. After removal of 3 bases from V and 9 bases from J, the junction contained 11 bases not matched to a gene. This CDR3 is 15 amino acids long. The DNA for the CDR3 is TGTGCCAGCAGTTTCGCGGAGCGGGGCTGGACTGAGCAGTTCTTC. It codes for CASSFAERGWTEQFF.

This sequence joins TRBV11-1 and TRBJ1-6; D is unresolved. Looked up from germline, CDR1 is SGHAT and CDR2 is FQDESV (reference sequence). V was clipped by 4 bases and J by 5 bases, with 9 bases between them. The CDR3 runs 14 residues. The CDR3 nucleotides are TGTGCCAGCAGCTCCCGTCGGGATAATTCACCCCTCCACTTT. This sequence encodes CASSSRRDNSPLHF.

The sample holds a few counts of this clonotype. This chain joins TRBV25-1 and TRBJ2-7, with TRBD1 identical over 8 bases. Looked up from germline, CDR1 is MGHDK and CDR2 is SYGVNS. This CDR3 has 13 residues. The V and J ends lost 7 bases and 3 bases, in that order; junction bases with no gene match: 5. Written as DNA, the CDR3 is TGTGCCAGCACCGGACAGGGCGGCTACGAGCAGTACTTC. Amino acid sequence: CASTGQGGYEQYF.

The rearrangement uses TRBV6-2 or TRBV6-3 and TRBJ2-6; D gene unclear. CDR3 length: 14 amino acids. The V and J ends lost 7 bases and 5 bases respectively, with 12 bases between them. CDR1 is MNHEY, CDR2 SVGEGT, per germline. CDR3: CASKGSSRANVLTF. The CDR3 region has the DNA TGTGCCAGCAAGGGCTCTAGTCGGGCCAACGTCCTGACTTTC.

The chain has TRBV2 and TRBJ2-5, with 7 bases identical to TRBD1. Germline trimming cut 8 bases from V and 3 bases from J; bases unmatched to any gene: 3. Germline values: CDR1 SNHLY, CDR2 FYNNEI. The CDR3 loop spans 12 amino acids. The CDR3 DNA reads TGTGCCAGCGACAGGGTGAAAGAGACCCAGTACTTC. This sequence encodes CASDRVKETQYF.